The 20 T cell receptor beta chains below were found in one sample sequenced in a study of blood T cell repertoires in COVID-19. TCRdb's table, derived via immunoSEQ multiplex PCR, lists solely in-frame clones and lacks some. This sample yields over 200,000 clones, of which around 81% are seen a single time; more than 8.5% belongs to the top ten. Sequences were obtained from PBMCs or T cells enriched from blood (not recorded which). The receptor source for this set is a woman aged 45-65 years with acute COVID-19.

The J gene is TRBJ1-3, the V gene TRBV3-1 (or the pseudogene TRBV3-2); D is possibly TRBD1 (6 bases). V dropped 4 bases and J dropped 8 bases, with 15 bases sitting between them. Germline loops: CDR1 LGHDT, CDR2 YNNKEL (reference sequence). The CDR3 extends over 14 amino acids. In DNA, the CDR3 is TGTGCCAGCAGCCGGGCAGGGGTTGGCGACACCATATATTTT. Translating it yields CASSRAGVGDTIYF.

Turning to this clone: A read error may account for a junction end that differs from germline. The V call is TRBV29-1, the J call TRBJ2-1, with TRBD2 identical over 8 bases. Germline V CDR1 and CDR2: SQVTM, ANQGSEA. This CDR3 has 12 residues. The CDR3 nucleotides read TGCAGCGTAGAAGGACTAGCAGATGAGCAGTTCTTC. Translation gives CSVEGLADEQFF.

This clone was found a few times. The chain links TRBV4-3 to TRBJ2-3; unclear D gene. The CDR3 consists of 13 residues. Germline CDR1 reads LGHNA; CDR2 reads YSLEER. With 0 bases removed from V and 5 bases from J, the gap between germline ends came to 6 bases. CDR3 loop: CASSQDLGDTQYF. In DNA, the CDR3 is TGCGCCAGCAGCCAAGATCTCGGAGATACGCAGTATTTT.

The chain couples TRBV19 to TRBJ1-2; 9 bases align to TRBD1. The germline gives CDR1 LNHDA, CDR2 SQIVND (reference sequence). The CDR3 length is 13 residues. V lost 8 bases to trimming and J lost 3 bases; unmatched junction nucleotides: 4. CDR3 sequence (DNA): TGTGCCAGTGGGGACAGGGCTGACTATGGCTACACCTTC. Its translation: CASGDRADYGYTF.

V gene TRBV5-1 combines with J gene TRBJ2-6; D call uncertain. The CDR3 is 13 amino acids. From germline, CDR1 is SGHRS and CDR2 YFSETQ. The V end was cut by 0 bases, the J end by 12 bases, with 10 bases between. CDR3 DNA sequence: TGCGCCAGCAGCTTGGAAGGCGGCGGCGTCCTGACTTTC. This encodes CASSLEGGGVLTF. Full variable domain (remainder filled in from reference TRBV5-1 and TRBJ2-6): KAGVTQTPRYLIKTRGQQVTLSCSPISGHRSVSWYQQTPGQGLQFLFEYFSETQRNKGNFPGRFSGRQFSNSRSEMNVSTLELGDSALYLCASSLEGGGVLTFGAGSRLTVL.

The J gene is TRBJ1-2, the V gene TRBV27; maybe TRBD1 (6 bases). Germline V gives CDR1 MNHEY, CDR2 SMNVEV (reference sequence). There are 13 residues in the CDR3. V was cut by 5 bases and J by 4 bases, with 11 bases left in between. The CDR3 loop reads CASSGSRGYGYTF. The CDR3 nucleotides read TGTGCCAGCAGTGGGTCCAGGGGCTATGGCTACACCTTC.

There are a few counts of this clone. The V gene is TRBV18, the J gene TRBJ2-3; TRBD2 is a possible D gene (6 bases). The germline V gene has CDR1 KGHSH and CDR2 LQKENI. CDR3 length equals 15 residues. V gave up 6 bases and J gave up 2 bases, with 15 bases separating them. CDR3 sequence (DNA): TGTGCCAGCTCGCCGGACTATCTATCCACAGATACGCAGTATTTT. Protein sequence: CASSPDYLSTDTQYF.

The V and J genes are TRBV9 and TRBJ2-3; TRBD2 matches at 10 bases. The germline V gene encodes CDR1 SGDLS and CDR2 YYNGEE. The length of the CDR3 is 17 residues. The V and J ends lost 0 bases and 0 bases, in that order; junction bases with no gene match: 4. The CDR3 is CASSVARSGGSTDTQYF. The CDR3 DNA reads TGTGCCAGCAGCGTAGCCCGTAGCGGGGGGAGCACAGATACGCAGTATTTT.

V and J are TRBV11-3 and TRBJ2-1; 12 bases map to TRBD2. This CDR3 contains 18 residues. Germline loops: CDR1 SGHNT, CDR2 YENEEA. The ends lost 3 bases at V and 0 bases at J; junction bases unmatched: 6. CDR3 sequence: CASSLSLAGGSSYNEQFF. Here the CDR3 DNA reads TGTGCCAGCAGCTTGTCGCTAGCGGGGGGGAGCTCCTACAATGAGCAGTTCTTC.

This chain uses TRBV28 with TRBJ2-1; 12 bases agree with TRBD2. The CDR3 runs to 16 residues. Germline V gene lookup returns CDR1 MDHEN and CDR2 SYDVKM. The ends lost 5 bases at V and 2 bases at J; junction bases unmatched: 4. CDR3 protein: CASSPSSGGAYNEQFF. CDR3 coding DNA: TGTGCCAGCAGTCCGTCTAGCGGGGGGGCCTACAATGAGCAGTTCTTC.

This chain joins TRBV5-1 and TRBJ2-7, with D tentatively TRBD1 (5 bases). The germline CDR1 and CDR2 sequences are SGHRS and YFSETQ. CDR3 length: 14 residues. Trimming removed 2 bases at V and 3 bases at J, with 12 bases between. The CDR3 DNA reads TGCGCCAGCAGCTTAGATCAGGGCCGCTACGAGCAGTACTTC. Translation gives CASSLDQGRYEQYF.

The chain combines TRBV28 with TRBJ2-7; 9 nucleotides line up with TRBD2. CDR1 and CDR2 (germline): MDHEN, SYDVKM. The CDR3 sequence is 15 residues long. The V and J ends lost 2 bases and 6 bases, in that order; junction bases with no gene match: 8. CDR3 nucleotide sequence: TGTGCCAGCAGTTTACCGATGCGGGGGGGCCGCGAGCAGTACTTC. Translation: CASSLPMRGGREQYF.

V usage is TRBV5-8 and J usage is TRBJ1-2, with 8 bases fitting TRBD1. The CDR3 extends over 13 amino acids. Per germline, CDR1 SGHTS and CDR2 YDEGEE. V dropped 6 bases and J dropped 6; count of bases not matched to a gene: 7. The CDR3 here is CASTIRTGHGYTF. The CDR3 DNA reads TGTGCCAGCACCATCCGGACAGGGCATGGCTACACCTTC.

The chain employs TRBV28 and TRBJ2-1; D remains ambiguous. CDR3 length: 13 amino acids. Germline V lookup: CDR1 MDHEN, CDR2 SYDVKM. Trimming removed 7 bases at V and 0 bases at J, with 7 bases between. The CDR3 bases are TGTGCCAGCACCACGAGCTCCTACAATGAGCAGTTCTTC. Encoded protein: CASTTSSYNEQFF.

This clone was found once. This rearrangement joins TRBV19 to TRBJ2-7, with TRBD2 matching 8 bases. V lost 0 bases and J lost 2; bases outside the gene matches: 9. The CDR3 has 17 amino acids. Germline V gene sequence: CDR1 LNHDA, CDR2 SQIVND (reference sequence). DNA for the CDR3: TGTGCCAGTAGTATAGAAGTGCGGGAGGCTCGTCCCTACGAGCAGTACTTC. It encodes CASSIEVREARPYEQYF.

This chain links TRBV28 with TRBJ1-6, with 7 bases matching TRBD1. The CDR3 totals 16 residues. Per germline, CDR1 MDHEN and CDR2 SYDVKM. V shed 2 bases, J shed 9 bases, and the junction held 10 bases outside the gene matches. Written as DNA, the CDR3 is TGTGCCAGCAGTTTAGGCTTATCAGGGGGAGTTTCACCCCTCCACTTT. Protein sequence: CASSLGLSGGVSPLHF.

This clone was counted between two and nine times. The chain couples TRBV7-8 to TRBJ1-2; D not certain. The CDR3 contains 16 residues. V shed 1 base and J shed 1 base, with 13 bases lying between them. Looked up from germline, CDR1 is SGHVS and CDR2 is FQNEAQ. The CDR3 here is CASSLDIVGSNYGYTF. The CDR3, as DNA: TGTGCCAGCAGCTTAGATATCGTTGGGAGTAACTATGGCTACACCTTC.

The V call is TRBV12-3 or TRBV12-4, the J call TRBJ2-7; 8 bases agree with TRBD1. This CDR3 spans 13 amino acids. After removal of 6 bases from V and 7 bases from J, the junction contained 8 bases not matched to a gene. CDR3 nucleotides: TGTGCCAGCAGAGACCAGGGGGCGGGAGAGCAGTACTTC. Its protein product is CASRDQGAGEQYF.

This sequence joins TRBV3-1 (or the pseudogene TRBV3-2) and TRBJ2-7, with D possibly matching TRBD1 (5 bases). In germline, CDR1 is LGHDT, CDR2 YNNKEL (reference sequence). The V gene lost 6 bases and the J gene lost 5 bases, with 20 bases spanning the gap. This CDR3 has 15 amino acids. The CDR3 DNA follows: TGTGCCAGCAGTGACACTGAACAGGAAACTCACGAGCAGTACTTC. Protein: CASSDTEQETHEQYF.

The V gene is TRBV18, the J gene TRBJ1-1, with unresolved D. The CDR3 has 14 amino acids. Trimming removed 0 bases at V and 7 bases at J, with 12 bases between. CDR1 and CDR2 from the germline V gene are KGHSH and LQKENI. For the CDR3, the DNA is TGTGCCAGCTCACCACCCGGGGTTCGGCTTGAAGCTTTCTTT. Residues: CASSPPGVRLEAFF.